These T cell receptor beta chains were read from a single sample in a study of T-cell reconstitution after alpha-beta-depleted transplantation in children. TCRdb used MiXCR to reprocess the PCR reads, holding one entry per CDR3 protein. The sample records about 460,000 distinct CDR3 sequences, roughly a tenth being singletons. The starting material was PBMCs, obtained before TCRalphabeta/CD19-depleted stem cell transplant. These receptors were collected from a child between 2 and 9 years old with inherited bone marrow failure, due to receive a stem cell transplant. Each CDR3 is given with its conserved first and last residue. Each record gives: D gene, J gene, V gene, clone size, CDR3 DNA, CDR3 protein. A D gene is named only where the DNA matches it firmly. Part of the rows lack a size; the others show once, few, many or a class for expanded clones.

-,TRBJ2-2,TRBV6-2/TRBV6-3,-,TGTGCCAGCAGTTACTCAGAGGGGGCCGGGGAGCTGTTTTTT,CASSYSEGAGELFF
TRBD2,TRBJ2-3,TRBV12-3/TRBV12-4,many,TGTGCCAGCAGTTTCAGAAGCCGTTTGCTAGCGGGAGGGAGGGCCACAGATACGCAGTATTTT,CASSFRSRLLAGGRATDTQYF
TRBD2,TRBJ2-7,TRBV28,-,TGTGCCAGCAGTCCCGGGACTAGCGACTCCTCCTACGAGCAGTACTTC,CASSPGTSDSSYEQYF
-,TRBJ2-3,TRBV28,few,TGTGCCAGCAGGCCCGACACAGGGACAGATACGCAGTATTTT,CASRPDTGTDTQYF
TRBD2,TRBJ2-1,TRBV12-3/TRBV12-4,many,TGTGCCAGCAGCCTCCTCTCAGCGGGAGGGTTTGATGAGCAGTTCTTC,CASSLLSAGGFDEQFF
-,TRBJ2-1,TRBV18,few,TGTGCCAGCTCACCGTTTGGGCGGGCTGAGCAGTTCTTC,CASSPFGRAEQFF
TRBD1,TRBJ1-2,TRBV12-3/TRBV12-4,many,TGTGCCAGCAGTTCCGGACAGGACCATCCTTATGGCTACACCTTC,CASSSGQDHPYGYTF
TRBD2,TRBJ2-7,TRBV27,many,TGTGCCAGCAGTTTTGGGCTAGCGGTCTCCTACGAGCAGTACTTC,CASSFGLAVSYEQYF
-,TRBJ1-1,TRBV9,few,TGTGCCAGCAGCGCGACAGGAATGAACACTGAAGCTTTCTTT,CASSATGMNTEAFF
-,TRBJ2-1,TRBV7-2,many,TGTGCCAGCAGGACGGACAGTCTAACCTACAATGAGCAGTTCTTC,CASRTDSLTYNEQFF
TRBD1,TRBJ2-5,TRBV10-3,-,TGTGCCATCAGTGAGTCCCCCCAGGGGGCGAGTGAGACCCAGTACTTC,CAISESPQGASETQYF
-,TRBJ2-3,TRBV12-3/TRBV12-4,many,TGTGCCAGCAGTCCAGGGGAGTTGCACACAGATACGCAGTATTTT,CASSPGELHTDTQYF
TRBD1,TRBJ2-7,TRBV7-2,few,TGTGCCAGCAGCTCGACAGGGGTCCCTTACGAGCAGTACTTC,CASSSTGVPYEQYF